This T cell receptor (beta chain) was identified during a study of cytomegalovirus exposure and HLA in healthy donors. In regard to this clone: The antigen is not known.

Libraries were prepared by immunoSEQ multiplex PCR; TCRdb keeps only in-frame clonotypes and omits some of them. This table holds some 80,000 clones, 90% to 95% found once. Whole-study results and caveats: The classifier reportedly diagnosed cytomegalovirus status with high specificity and sensitivity. In a later analysis, first-cohort TCR clusters were found to tend to co-occur in the 95 to 150 validation repertoires. Most TCR sequences were uncommon, yet certain public TCRs appeared in many donors. In vitro confirmation showed a few CMV-associated chains to be CMV antigen specific.

V lost 5 bases, J lost 6 bases, and 7 bases lay in between. Germline values: CDR1 MNHEY, CDR2 SVGAGI. CDR3 size: 11 residues. This receptor was obtained from a woman between 18 and 29 years old in good health and CMV-seronegative. J is TRBJ2-5 and V is TRBV6-5; D remains unclear. Sequencing was carried out using PBMCs. This CDR3 reads CASSQAKTQYF. In DNA, the CDR3 is TGTGCCAGCAGTCAGGCAAAGACCCAGTACTTC.